This T cell receptor (beta chain) is from a study of T cell repertoires in cytomegalovirus infection. Turning to the study itself: Matching HLA type and CMV infection were both indicated by public TCR beta signatures.

From the reads, TCRdb called clonotypes with MiXCR, one entry per CDR3 protein. The repertoire holds some 220,000 distinct CDR3 sequences, with approximately 13% as singletons. Study observations and caveats: In two of eight donors, the top clonotype was HLA-C-restricted CMV-specific. Cumulative public TCR beta family frequency identified carriers of CMV plus the relevant HLA.

This clonotype was seen a handful of times. Its antigen is unknown. CDR3 length equals 16 residues. Germline lookup yields CDR1 MNHEY and CDR2 SVGEGT. V was shortened by 2 bases and J by 3 bases, with 13 bases between the two germline ends. This receptor was obtained from a human donor in good health (CMV status not recorded). Some clones in this sample may be carry-over from other donors' samples. Specimen: PBMCs. The rearrangement links TRBV6-2 or TRBV6-3 to TRBJ2-2, with D possibly being TRBD2 (6 bases). CDR3 loop: CASSYPLGLYTGELFF. The CDR3, as DNA: TGTGCCAGCAGTTACCCACTGGGACTTTACACCGGGGAGCTGTTTTTT.